This record concerns one T cell receptor beta chain sequence. This table comes from immunoSEQ multiplex PCR, and its TCRdb copy is limited to in-frame clones, with some not included. The sample has tens of thousands of clones, 75% to 90% seen once. The sample comes from a study of T cell changes during pregnancy in multiple sclerosis. Losses at the gene ends were 0 bases for V and 2 bases for J; bases not matched to a gene: 6. The germline gives CDR1 LGHNA, CDR2 YSLEER. The CDR3 is made up of 17 amino acids. The source was CD8+ T cells from peripheral blood mononuclear cells, collected after pregnancy. This sequence originates from a female donor with multiple sclerosis, enrolled in a pregnancy study. V and J are TRBV4-3 and TRBJ2-1; TRBD1 matches 8 bases. The CDR3 nucleotides are TGCGCCAGCAGCCAAGATTCACGGACAGGGCCCTACAATGAGCAGTTCTTC. Its translation: CASSQDSRTGPYNEQFF.